The present T cell receptor (beta chain) was sequenced within a study of response to subunit inactivated influenza vaccine. General study results and limits: Authors suggested few new T cells are recruited by each seasonal influenza vaccination.

TCRdb reprocessed the RT-PCR reads with MiXCR, giving one entry per CDR3 protein. The table has around 540,000 distinct CDR3 sequences, around 11% seen once. Details on this clonotype: The antigen is not known.

J lost 5 bases, V lost 4 bases, and 4 bases had no gene match. From germline, CDR1 is LGHDT and CDR2 YNNKEL (reference sequence). The CDR3 runs to 13 residues. Sequences were derived from PBMCs from blood, sampled on the day of vaccination. This chain links TRBV3-1 with TRBJ2-7, with TRBD2 matching 8 bases. The receptor's source is a man between 45 and 60 years old who received an inactivated influenza vaccine. CDR3 sequence reads: CASSRGLVDEQYF. CDR3 nucleotides: TGTGCCAGCAGCCGGGGACTAGTCGACGAGCAGTACTTC.